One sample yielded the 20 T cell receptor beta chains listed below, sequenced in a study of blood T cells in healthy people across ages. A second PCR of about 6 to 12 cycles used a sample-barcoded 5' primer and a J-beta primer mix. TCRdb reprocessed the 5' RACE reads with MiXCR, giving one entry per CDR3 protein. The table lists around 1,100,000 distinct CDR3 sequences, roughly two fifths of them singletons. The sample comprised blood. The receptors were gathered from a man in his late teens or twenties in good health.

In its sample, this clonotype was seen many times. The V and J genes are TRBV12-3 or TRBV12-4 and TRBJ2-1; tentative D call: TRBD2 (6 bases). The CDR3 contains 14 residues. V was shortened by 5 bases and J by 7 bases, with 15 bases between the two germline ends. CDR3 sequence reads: CASSPAGSRNEQFF. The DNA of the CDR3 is TGTGCCAGCAGTCCGGCGGGGTCTAGGAATGAGCAGTTCTTC.

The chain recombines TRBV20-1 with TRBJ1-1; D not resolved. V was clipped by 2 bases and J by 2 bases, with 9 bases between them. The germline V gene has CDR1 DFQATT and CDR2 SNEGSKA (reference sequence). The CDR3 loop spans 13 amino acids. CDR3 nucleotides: TGCAGTGCTAGAAGGCTGATAAACACTGAAGCTTTCTTT. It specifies CSARRLINTEAFF.

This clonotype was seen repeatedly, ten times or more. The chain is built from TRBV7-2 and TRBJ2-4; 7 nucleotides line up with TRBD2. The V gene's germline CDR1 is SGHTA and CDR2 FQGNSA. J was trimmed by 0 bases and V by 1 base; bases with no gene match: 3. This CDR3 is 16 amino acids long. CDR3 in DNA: TGTGCCAGCAGCTTAGGCGGGGGTCGAGCCAAAAACATTCAGTACTTC. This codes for CASSLGGGRAKNIQYF. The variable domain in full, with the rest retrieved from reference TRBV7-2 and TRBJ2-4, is GAGVSQSPSNKVTEKGKDVELRCDPISGHTALYWYRQSLGQGLEFLIYFQGNSAPDKSGLPSDRFSAERTGGSVSTLTIQRTQQEDSAVYLCASSLGGGRAKNIQYFGAGTRLSVL.

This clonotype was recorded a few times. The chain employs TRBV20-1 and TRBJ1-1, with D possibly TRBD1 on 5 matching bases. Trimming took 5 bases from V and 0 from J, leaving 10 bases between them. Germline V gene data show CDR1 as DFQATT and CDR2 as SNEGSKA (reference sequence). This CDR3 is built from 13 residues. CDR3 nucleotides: TGCAGTGCTGGCGGGGGAATGAACACTGAAGCTTTCTTT. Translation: CSAGGGMNTEAFF.

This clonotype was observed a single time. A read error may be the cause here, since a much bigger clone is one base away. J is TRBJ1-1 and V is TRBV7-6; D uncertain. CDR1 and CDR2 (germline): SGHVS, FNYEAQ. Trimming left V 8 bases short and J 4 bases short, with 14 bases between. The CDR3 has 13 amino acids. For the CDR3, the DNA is TGTGCCAGCGGCTCCTCAGGTACCACTGAAGCTTTCTTT. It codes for CASGSSGTTEAFF.

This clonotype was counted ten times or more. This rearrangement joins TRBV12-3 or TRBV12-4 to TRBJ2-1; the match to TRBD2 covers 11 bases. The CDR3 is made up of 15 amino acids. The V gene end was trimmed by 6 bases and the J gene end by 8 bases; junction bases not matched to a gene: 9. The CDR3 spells CASSQTSGGDDEQFF. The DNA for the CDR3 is TGTGCCAGCAGCCAAACTAGCGGGGGTGATGATGAGCAGTTCTTC.

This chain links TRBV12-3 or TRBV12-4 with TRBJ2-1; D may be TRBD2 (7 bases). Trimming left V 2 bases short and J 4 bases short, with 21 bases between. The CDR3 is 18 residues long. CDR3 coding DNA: TGTGCCAGCAGTTTATTGTTAGGGTGGGGGGGCGCGTACAATGAGCAGTTCTTC. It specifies CASSLLLGWGGAYNEQFF.

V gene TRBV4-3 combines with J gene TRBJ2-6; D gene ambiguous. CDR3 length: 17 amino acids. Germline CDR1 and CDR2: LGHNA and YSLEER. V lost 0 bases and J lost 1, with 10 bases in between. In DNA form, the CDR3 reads TGCGCCAGCAGCCAAGATGGCGTTCCTTCTGGGGCCAACGTCCTGACTTTC. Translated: CASSQDGVPSGANVLTF.

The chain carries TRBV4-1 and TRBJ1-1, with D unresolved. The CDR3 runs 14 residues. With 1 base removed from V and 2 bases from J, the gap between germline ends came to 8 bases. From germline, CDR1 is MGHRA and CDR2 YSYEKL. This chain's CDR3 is CASSQAKENTEAFF. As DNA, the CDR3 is TGCGCCAGCAGCCAAGCAAAAGAAAACACTGAAGCTTTCTTT.

The CDR3 region has the DNA TGTGCCAGCAGGGCCCGACAGGGAAACTATGGCTACACCTTC. It is translated as CASRARQGNYGYTF. The chain couples TRBV6-6 to TRBJ1-2, with 7 bases aligning to TRBD1. The CDR3 is 14 amino acids. The germline CDR1 and CDR2 sequences are MNHNY and SVGAGI (reference sequence). Losses at the gene ends were 6 bases for V and 2 bases for J; bases not matched to a gene: 6.

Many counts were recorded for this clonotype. CDR3 amino acids: CASSLVQSGANVLTF. CDR3 sequence (DNA): TGTGCCAGCAGCTTAGTACAATCTGGGGCCAACGTCCTGACTTTC. The chain is built from TRBV7-2 and TRBJ2-6; D is uncertain. This CDR3 has 15 amino acids. The germline CDR1 and CDR2 sequences are SGHTA and FQGNSA. Trimming stripped 1 base from V and 1 base from J, with 5 bases between.

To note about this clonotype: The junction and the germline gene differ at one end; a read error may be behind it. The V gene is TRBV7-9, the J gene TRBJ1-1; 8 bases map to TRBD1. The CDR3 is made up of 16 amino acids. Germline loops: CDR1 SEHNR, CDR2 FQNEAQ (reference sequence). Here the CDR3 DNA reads TGTGCCAACAGCTTAGGGGCCGGGACAGGGAACACTGAAGCTTTCTTT. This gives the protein CANSLGAGTGNTEAFF. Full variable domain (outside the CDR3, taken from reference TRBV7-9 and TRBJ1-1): DTGVSQNPRHKITKRGQNVTFRCDPISEHNRLYWYRQTLGQGPEFLTYFQNEAQLEKSRLLSDRFSAERPKGSFSTLEIQRTEQGDSAMYLCANSLGAGTGNTEAFFGQGTRLTVV.

CDR3 amino acids: CASSSPEQGAGNEQFF. CDR3 DNA sequence: TGTGCCAGCAGCTCCCCCGAGCAGGGGGCAGGTAATGAGCAGTTCTTC. V gene TRBV7-9 combines with J gene TRBJ2-1; 8 nucleotides align to TRBD1. After removal of 4 bases from V and 7 bases from J, the junction contained 12 bases not matched to a gene. This CDR3 spans 16 amino acids. Germline CDR1 SEHNR, CDR2 FQNEAQ (reference sequence).

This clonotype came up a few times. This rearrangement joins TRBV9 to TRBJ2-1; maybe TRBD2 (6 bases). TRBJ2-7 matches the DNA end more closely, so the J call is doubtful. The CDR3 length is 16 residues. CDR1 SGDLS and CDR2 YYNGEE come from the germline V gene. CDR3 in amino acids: CASSAGGGFSYNEQYF. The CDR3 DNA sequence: TGTGCCAGCAGCGCCGGTGGGGGGTTCTCCTACAATGAGCAGTACTTC.

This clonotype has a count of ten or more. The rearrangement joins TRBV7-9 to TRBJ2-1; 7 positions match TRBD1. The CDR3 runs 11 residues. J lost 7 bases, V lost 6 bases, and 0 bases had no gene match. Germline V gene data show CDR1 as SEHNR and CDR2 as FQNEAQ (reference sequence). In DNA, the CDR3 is TGTGCCAGCAGGACAGGGAATGAGCAGTTCTTC. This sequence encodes CASRTGNEQFF. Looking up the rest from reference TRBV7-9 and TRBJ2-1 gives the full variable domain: DTGVSQNPRHKITKRGQNVTFRCDPISEHNRLYWYRQTLGQGPEFLTYFQNEAQLEKSRLLSDRFSAERPKGSFSTLEIQRTEQGDSAMYLCASRTGNEQFFGPGTRLTVL.

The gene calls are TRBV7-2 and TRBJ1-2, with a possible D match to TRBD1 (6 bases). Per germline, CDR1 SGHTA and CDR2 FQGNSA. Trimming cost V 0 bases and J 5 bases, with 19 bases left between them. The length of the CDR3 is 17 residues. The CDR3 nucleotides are TGTGCCAGCAGCTTAGCGCGTGTTAGGACAGATCCATATGGCTACACCTTC. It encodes CASSLARVRTDPYGYTF.

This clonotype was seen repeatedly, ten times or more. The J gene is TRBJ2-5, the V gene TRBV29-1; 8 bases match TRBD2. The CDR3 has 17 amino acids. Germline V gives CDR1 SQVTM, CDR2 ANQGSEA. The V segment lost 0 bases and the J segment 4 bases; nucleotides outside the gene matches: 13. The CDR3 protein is CSVEDLGLVVTRETQYF. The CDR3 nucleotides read TGCAGCGTTGAAGATCTGGGACTAGTAGTCACACGAGAGACCCAGTACTTC.

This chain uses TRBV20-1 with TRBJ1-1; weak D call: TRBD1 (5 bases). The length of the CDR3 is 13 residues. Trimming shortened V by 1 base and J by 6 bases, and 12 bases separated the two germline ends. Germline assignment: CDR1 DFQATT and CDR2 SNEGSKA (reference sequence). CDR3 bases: TGCAGTGCTAGAGCACCGGGACCGCCTGAAGCTTTCTTT. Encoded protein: CSARAPGPPEAFF.

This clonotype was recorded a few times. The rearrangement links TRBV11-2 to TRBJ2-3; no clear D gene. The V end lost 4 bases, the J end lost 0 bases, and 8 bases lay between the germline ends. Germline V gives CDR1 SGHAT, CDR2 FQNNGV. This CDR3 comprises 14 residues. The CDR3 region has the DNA TGTGCCAGCAGCTACCTGACTAGCACAGATACGCAGTATTTT. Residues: CASSYLTSTDTQYF.

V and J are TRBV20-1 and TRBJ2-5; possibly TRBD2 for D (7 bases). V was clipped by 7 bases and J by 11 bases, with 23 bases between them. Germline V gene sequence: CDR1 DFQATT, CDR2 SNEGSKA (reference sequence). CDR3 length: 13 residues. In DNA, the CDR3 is TGCAGTGTTAATGGGGGGGGGCCGGATGAGCAGTACTTC. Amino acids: CSVNGGGPDEQYF.